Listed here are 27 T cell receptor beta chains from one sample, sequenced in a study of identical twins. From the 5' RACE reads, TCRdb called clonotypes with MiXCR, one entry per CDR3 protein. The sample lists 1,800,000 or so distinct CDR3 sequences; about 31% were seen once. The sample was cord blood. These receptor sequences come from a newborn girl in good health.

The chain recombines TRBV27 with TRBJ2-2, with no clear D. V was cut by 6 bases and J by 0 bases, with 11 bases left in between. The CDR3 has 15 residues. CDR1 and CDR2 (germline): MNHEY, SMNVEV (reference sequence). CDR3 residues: CASRRPASNTGELFF. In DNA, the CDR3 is TGTGCCAGCAGAAGACCGGCTTCGAACACCGGGGAGCTGTTTTTT.

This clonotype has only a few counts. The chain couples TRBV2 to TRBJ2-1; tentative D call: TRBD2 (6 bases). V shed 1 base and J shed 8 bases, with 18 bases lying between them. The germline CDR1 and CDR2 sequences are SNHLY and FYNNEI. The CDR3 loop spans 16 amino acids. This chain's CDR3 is CASSEVGRLVSHEQFF. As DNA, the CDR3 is TGTGCCAGCAGTGAAGTTGGGAGACTAGTTTCCCATGAGCAGTTCTTC.

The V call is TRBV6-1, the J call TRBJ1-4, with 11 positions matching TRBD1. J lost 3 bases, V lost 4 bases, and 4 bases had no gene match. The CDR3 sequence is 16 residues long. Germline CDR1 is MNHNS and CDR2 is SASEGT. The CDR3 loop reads CASSGDRGVPNEKLFF. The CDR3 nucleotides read TGTGCCAGCAGTGGGGACAGGGGGGTACCTAATGAAAAACTGTTTTTT.

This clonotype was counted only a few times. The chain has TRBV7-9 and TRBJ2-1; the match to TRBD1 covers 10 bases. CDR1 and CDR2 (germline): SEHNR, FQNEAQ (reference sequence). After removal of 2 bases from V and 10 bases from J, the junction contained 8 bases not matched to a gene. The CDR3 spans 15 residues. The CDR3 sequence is CASSLLGQGDGEQFF. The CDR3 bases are TGTGCCAGCAGCTTACTAGGACAGGGGGATGGGGAGCAGTTCTTC.

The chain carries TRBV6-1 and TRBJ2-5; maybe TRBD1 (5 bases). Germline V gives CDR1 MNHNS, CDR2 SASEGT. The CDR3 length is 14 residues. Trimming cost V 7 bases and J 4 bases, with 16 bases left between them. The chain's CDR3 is CASTTWGGIETQYF. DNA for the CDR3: TGTGCCAGCACCACATGGGGCGGTATAGAGACCCAGTACTTC.

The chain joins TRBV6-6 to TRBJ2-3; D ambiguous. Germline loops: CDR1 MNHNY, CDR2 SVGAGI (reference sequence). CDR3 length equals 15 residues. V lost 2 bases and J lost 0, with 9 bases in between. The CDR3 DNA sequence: TGTGCCAGCAGTTACGGCTCGACTAGCACAGATACGCAGTATTTT. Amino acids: CASSYGSTSTDTQYF.

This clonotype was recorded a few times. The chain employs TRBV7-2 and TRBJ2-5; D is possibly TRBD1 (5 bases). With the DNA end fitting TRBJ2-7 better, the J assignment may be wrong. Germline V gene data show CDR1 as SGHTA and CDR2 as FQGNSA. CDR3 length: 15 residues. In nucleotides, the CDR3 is TGTGCCAGCAGCTTAGGAGGCAGGGAATCCGCCGAGCAGTACTTC. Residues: CASSLGGRESAEQYF.

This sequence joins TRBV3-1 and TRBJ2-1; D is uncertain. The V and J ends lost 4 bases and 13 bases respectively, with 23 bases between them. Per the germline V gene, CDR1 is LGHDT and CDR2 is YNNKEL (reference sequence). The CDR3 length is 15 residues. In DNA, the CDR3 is TGTGCCAGCAGCCCCATGGACGTGATCCAAGAGACCCAGTTCTTC. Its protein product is CASSPMDVIQETQFF.

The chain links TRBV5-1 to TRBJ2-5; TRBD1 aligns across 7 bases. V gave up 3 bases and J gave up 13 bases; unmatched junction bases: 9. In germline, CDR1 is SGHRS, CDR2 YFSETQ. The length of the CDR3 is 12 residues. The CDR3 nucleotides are TGCGCCAGCAGCTCACAGGGGTACGAGCGGTACTTC. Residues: CASSSQGYERYF.

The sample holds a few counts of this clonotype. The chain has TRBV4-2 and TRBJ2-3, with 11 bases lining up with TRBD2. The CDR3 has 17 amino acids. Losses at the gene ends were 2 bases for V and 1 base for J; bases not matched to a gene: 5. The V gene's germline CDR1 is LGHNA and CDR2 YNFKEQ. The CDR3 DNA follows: TGTGCCAGCAGCCAACCGAGACTAGCGGGGCGCACAGATACGCAGTATTTT. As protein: CASSQPRLAGRTDTQYF.

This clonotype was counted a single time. The CDR3 DNA reads TGCAGTGCTAGAATGGGACTAGCGGGAGTGGGGGGCACAGATACGCAGTATTTT. This codes for CSARMGLAGVGGTDTQYF. V and J are TRBV20-1 and TRBJ2-3; 14 nucleotides line up with TRBD2. The CDR3 covers 18 residues. Germline loops: CDR1 DFQATT, CDR2 SNEGSKA (reference sequence). V shed 2 bases and J 1 base; nucleotides not matched to a gene: 8.

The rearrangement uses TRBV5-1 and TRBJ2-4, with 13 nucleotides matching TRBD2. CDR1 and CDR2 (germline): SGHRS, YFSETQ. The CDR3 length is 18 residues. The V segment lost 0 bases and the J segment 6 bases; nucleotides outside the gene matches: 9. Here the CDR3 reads CASSLGLAGGGEGNIQYF. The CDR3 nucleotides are TGCGCCAGCAGCTTGGGACTAGCGGGGGGCGGTGAGGGAAACATTCAGTACTTC.

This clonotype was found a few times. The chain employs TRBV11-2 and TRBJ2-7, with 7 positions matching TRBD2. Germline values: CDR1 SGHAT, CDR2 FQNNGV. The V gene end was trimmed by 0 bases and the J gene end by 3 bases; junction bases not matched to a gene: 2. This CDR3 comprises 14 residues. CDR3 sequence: CASSLDWGGYEQYF. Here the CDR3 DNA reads TGTGCCAGCAGCTTAGATTGGGGGGGCTACGAGCAGTACTTC.

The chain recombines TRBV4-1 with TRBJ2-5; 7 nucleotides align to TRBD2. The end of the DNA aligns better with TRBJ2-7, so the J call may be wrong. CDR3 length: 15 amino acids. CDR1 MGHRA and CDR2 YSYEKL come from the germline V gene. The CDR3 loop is CASSQDGVRGFEQYF. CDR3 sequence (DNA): TGCGCCAGCAGCCAAGATGGAGTGCGGGGGTTCGAGCAGTACTTC.

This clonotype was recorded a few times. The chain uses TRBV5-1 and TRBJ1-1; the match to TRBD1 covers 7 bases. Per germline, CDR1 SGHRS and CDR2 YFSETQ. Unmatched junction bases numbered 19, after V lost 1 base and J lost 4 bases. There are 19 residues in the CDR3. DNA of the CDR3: TGCGCCAGCAGCTTGTTGGGTTTAGGGGCAGGGGGGCCAGGCACTGAAGCTTTCTTT. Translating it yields CASSLLGLGAGGPGTEAFF.

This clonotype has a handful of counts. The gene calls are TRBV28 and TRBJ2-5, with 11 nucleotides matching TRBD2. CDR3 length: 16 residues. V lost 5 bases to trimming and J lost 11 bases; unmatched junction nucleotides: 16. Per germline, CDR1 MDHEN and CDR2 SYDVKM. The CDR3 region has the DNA TGTGCCAGCAGTCAAACTAGCGGGAGAGGGACGAATGAGCAGTACTTC. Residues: CASSQTSGRGTNEQYF.

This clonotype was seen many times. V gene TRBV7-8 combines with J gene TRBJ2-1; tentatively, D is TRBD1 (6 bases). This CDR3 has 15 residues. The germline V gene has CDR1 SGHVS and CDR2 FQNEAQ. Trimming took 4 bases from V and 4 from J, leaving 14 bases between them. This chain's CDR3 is CASSSTGETYNEQFF. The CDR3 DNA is TGTGCCAGCAGCTCGACAGGAGAGACTTACAATGAGCAGTTCTTC.

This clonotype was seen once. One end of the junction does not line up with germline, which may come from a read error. In DNA, the CDR3 is TGTGCCAACAGTTACGGAGGCCCCAATGAGCAGTTCTTC. As protein: CANSYGGPNEQFF. The chain recombines TRBV6-6 with TRBJ2-1; tentatively, D is TRBD2 (5 bases). The CDR3 totals 13 residues. Germline CDR1 is MNHNY and CDR2 is SVGAGI (reference sequence).

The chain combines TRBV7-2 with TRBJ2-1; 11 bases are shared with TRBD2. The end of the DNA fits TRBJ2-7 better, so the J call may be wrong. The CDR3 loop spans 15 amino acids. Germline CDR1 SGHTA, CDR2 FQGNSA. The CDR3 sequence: CASSPSGLAVNEQYF. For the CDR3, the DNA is TGTGCCAGCAGCCCCTCGGGACTAGCGGTTAATGAGCAGTACTTC.

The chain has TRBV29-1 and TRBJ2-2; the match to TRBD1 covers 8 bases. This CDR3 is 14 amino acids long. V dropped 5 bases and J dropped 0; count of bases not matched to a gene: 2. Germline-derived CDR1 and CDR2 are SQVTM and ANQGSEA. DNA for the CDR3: TGCAGCGTTAGGACAGGGCCGAACACCGGGGAGCTGTTTTTT. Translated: CSVRTGPNTGELFF.

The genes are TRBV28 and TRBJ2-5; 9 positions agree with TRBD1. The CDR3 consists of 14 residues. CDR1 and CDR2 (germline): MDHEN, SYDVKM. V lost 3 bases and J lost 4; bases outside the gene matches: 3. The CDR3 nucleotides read TGTGCCAGCAGTTTCCCGGACAGGGGAGAGACCCAGTACTTC. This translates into CASSFPDRGETQYF.

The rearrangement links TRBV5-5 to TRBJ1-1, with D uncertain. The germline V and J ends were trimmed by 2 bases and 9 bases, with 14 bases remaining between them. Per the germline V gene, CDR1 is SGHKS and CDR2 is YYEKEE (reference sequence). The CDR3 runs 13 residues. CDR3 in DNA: TGTGCCAGCAGCTTTCATGTATTGTACCAAGCTTTCTTT. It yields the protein CASSFHVLYQAFF.

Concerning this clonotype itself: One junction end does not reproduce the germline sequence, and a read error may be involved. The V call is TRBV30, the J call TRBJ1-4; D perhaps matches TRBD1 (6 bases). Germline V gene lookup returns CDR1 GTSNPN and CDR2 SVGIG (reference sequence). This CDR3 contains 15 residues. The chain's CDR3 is CAWLPPTGPNEKLFF. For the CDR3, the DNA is TGTGCCTGGCTACCCCCTACAGGGCCTAATGAAAAGCTGTTTTTT.

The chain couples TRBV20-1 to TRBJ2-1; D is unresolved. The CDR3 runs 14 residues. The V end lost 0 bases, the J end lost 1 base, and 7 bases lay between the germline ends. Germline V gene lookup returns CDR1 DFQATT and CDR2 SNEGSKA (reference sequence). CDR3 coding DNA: TGCAGTGCTAGAGATATTCGGTCCTACAATGAGCAGTTCTTC. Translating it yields CSARDIRSYNEQFF.

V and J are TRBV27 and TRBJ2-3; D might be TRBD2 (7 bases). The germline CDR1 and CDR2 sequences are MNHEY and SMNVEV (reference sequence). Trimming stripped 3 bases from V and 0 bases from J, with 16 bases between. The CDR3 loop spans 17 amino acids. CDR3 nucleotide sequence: TGTGCCAGCAGTTTCTATGGGGGGGGCCTGAGCACAGATACGCAGTATTTT. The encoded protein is CASSFYGGGLSTDTQYF.

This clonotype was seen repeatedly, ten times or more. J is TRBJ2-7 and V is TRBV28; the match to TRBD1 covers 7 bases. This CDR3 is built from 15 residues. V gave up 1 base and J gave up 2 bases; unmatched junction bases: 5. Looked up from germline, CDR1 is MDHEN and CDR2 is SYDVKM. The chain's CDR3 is CASSLYTGATYEQYF. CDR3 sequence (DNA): TGTGCCAGCAGTTTATATACAGGGGCAACCTACGAGCAGTACTTC.

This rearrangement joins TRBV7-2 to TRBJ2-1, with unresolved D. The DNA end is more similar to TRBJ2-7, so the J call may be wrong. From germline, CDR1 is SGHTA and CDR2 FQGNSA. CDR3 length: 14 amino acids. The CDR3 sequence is CASSFLSTYNEQYF. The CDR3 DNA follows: TGTGCCAGCAGCTTCCTTTCAACCTACAATGAGCAGTACTTC.